This TCR beta chain derives from a study of CD8 T cells in Susac syndrome. When the RNA was reverse transcribed, random hexamers were used with an input of 0.5 to 1 ug. TCRdb reprocessed the immunoSEQ multiplex PCR reads via MiXCR and lists one record per CDR3 protein. This table holds about 190,000 distinct CDR3 sequences, approximately 96% found once. Sequencing input: CD4+ T cells from PBMCs. The source is a human donor with Susac syndrome.

The CDR3 is CSAYRGTDTQYF. In DNA, the CDR3 is TGCAGCGCGTATAGGGGGACAGATACGCAGTATTTT. This chain links TRBV29-1 with TRBJ2-3; D possibly corresponds to TRBD1 (6 bases). The CDR3 runs to 12 residues. Germline V gene lookup returns CDR1 SQVTM and CDR2 ANQGSEA. Deletions cut 7 bases from V and 3 bases from J, with 11 bases between.